The clone carrying this TCR beta chain was detected many times. Quantitative 5'-RACE with molecular barcodes generated TCR beta libraries. TCRdb reprocessed the 5' RACE reads via MiXCR and lists one record per CDR3 protein. The profile covers approximately 150,000 distinct CDR3 sequences, with 9.8% appearing a single time and more than 12% taken by the ten largest. The data originate from a study of CD8 T cells in ankylosing spondylitis. The CDR3 has 13 amino acids. The ends were cut back, 3 bases at V and 3 bases at J, with 9 bases in the middle. The chain joins TRBV12-3 or TRBV12-4 to TRBJ2-7; D is uncertain. The material sequenced was blood, either unsorted or a sorted T cell fraction (not recorded which). This receptor was taken from a female donor with ankylosing spondylitis or in good health (not recorded which). In nucleotides, the CDR3 is TGTGCCAGCAGTTTTCAGAGATTCTACGAGCAGTACTTC. Protein product: CASSFQRFYEQYF.